This T cell receptor (beta chain) was found in a study of cytomegalovirus exposure and HLA in healthy donors. About the research overall: Sequencing of 150 million to 200 million T cells in an earlier analysis found around 120 million unique TCR beta sequences.

The CDR3 consists of 16 residues. Germline assignment: CDR1 SEHNR and CDR2 FQNEAQ (reference sequence). Unmatched junction bases numbered 5, after V lost 2 bases and J lost 5 bases. Researchers ran the PCR with 60 Vbeta and 13 Jbeta primers. Sequencing was performed with immunoSEQ multiplex PCR; in TCRdb, only in-frame clones are kept and a portion is missing. The sample has under 200,000 clones, roughly three quarters seen once. Note on this clone: Its antigen is not known.

Study-wide findings and caveats: Earlier analysis yielded a pattern in which most TCR beta V segments were productive about 90% or about 30% of the time.

The sequence came from a woman between 45 and 60 years old in good health and CMV-seropositive. Sequencing used PBMCs. The chain recombines TRBV7-9 with TRBJ1-4; 10 bases agree with TRBD1. CDR3 in amino acids: CASSLLRDRGNEKLFF. CDR3 nucleotides: TGTGCCAGCAGCTTACTACGGGACAGGGGCAATGAAAAACTGTTTTTT.